The 18 T cell receptor beta chains given below trace back to one sample, sequenced in a study of T cells in Graves' hyperthyroidism and ophthalmopathy. Amplification of TCR beta CDR3 regions was performed using RNA transcripts as template. During a first-round RT-PCR of the TCR CDR3, the HTBI primer set was used. TCRdb called the multiplex PCR reads again in MiXCR, with one record for every CDR3 protein. The table lists roughly 840,000 distinct CDR3 sequences, about 38% of them singletons. The sequencing sample was made of blood. The receptor source for this set is a young man with Graves' hyperthyroidism.

V gene TRBV5-1 combines with J gene TRBJ2-7, with TRBD2 matching over 9 bases. Per germline, CDR1 SGHRS and CDR2 YFSETQ. The trim removed 4 bases at V and 11 bases at J, leaving 13 bases unmatched. CDR3 size: 14 residues. Written as DNA, the CDR3 is TGCGCCAGCAGCCCCGGGGGTAGCGGGAGCGGCGAGTACTTC. It codes for CASSPGGSGSGEYF.

This clonotype has ten or more counts. The rearrangement joins TRBV7-2 to TRBJ2-7; D may be TRBD2 (5 bases). Germline V gene lookup returns CDR1 SGHTA and CDR2 FQGNSA. V lost 5 bases and J 2 bases, leaving 10 bases between the germline ends. The CDR3 sequence is 13 residues long. The DNA of the CDR3 is TGTGCCAGCAGCACAACTAGTGCCTACGAGCAGTACTTC. It is translated as CASSTTSAYEQYF.

The genes are TRBV19 and TRBJ2-7; 9 nucleotides agree with TRBD2. The V gene end was trimmed by 4 bases and the J gene end by 7 bases; junction bases not matched to a gene: 8. Germline values: CDR1 LNHDA, CDR2 SQIVND (reference sequence). The CDR3 is 14 residues long. CDR3 residues: CASSTGGGVNEQYF. The CDR3 DNA reads as TGTGCCAGTAGTACCGGCGGGGGGGTCAATGAGCAGTACTTC.

This clonotype has ten or more counts. This chain uses TRBV15 with TRBJ2-2; 10 positions agree with TRBD2. Looked up from germline, CDR1 is LNHNV and CDR2 is YYDKDF (reference sequence). The CDR3 has 16 amino acids. The V gene end was trimmed by 1 base and the J gene end by 5 bases; junction bases not matched to a gene: 4. The CDR3 DNA reads as TGTGCCACCAGCAGAGGAGGTAGCGGGAGGACCGGGGAGCTGTTTTTT. Translating gives CATSRGGSGRTGELFF.

This clonotype was recorded many times. The chain carries TRBV24-1 and TRBJ2-2; 7 nucleotides line up with TRBD1. Germline CDR1 is KGHDR and CDR2 is SFDVKD. CDR3 size: 15 residues. V trimming: 7 bases; J trimming: 1 base; junction bases outside the gene matches: 5. The CDR3 nucleotides are TGTGCCACCAGCGGGTACAGGGGGAACACCGGGGAGCTGTTTTTT. Protein sequence: CATSGYRGNTGELFF.

Notes on this clonotype: The CDR3 does not close with the conserved phenylalanine or tryptophan, likely indicating a read error. The limits of the CDR3 on the DNA are not certain, so only TCRdb's listed CDR3 is given. The chain couples TRBV20-1 to TRBJ2-6. Germline V gene lookup returns CDR1 DFQATT and CDR2 SNEGSKA (reference sequence). Both ends counted, the CDR3 spans 9 residues. The CDR3 loop is CSARGLLAG.

This clonotype was detected ten times or more. The CDR3 here is CASSMSADSNQPQHF. The CDR3 DNA reads as TGTGCCAGCAGCATGTCCGCGGATAGCAATCAGCCCCAGCATTTT. The chain recombines TRBV7-8 with TRBJ1-5; D is uncertain. The germline gives CDR1 SGHVS, CDR2 FQNEAQ. The CDR3 spans 15 residues. V was trimmed by 5 bases and J by 0 bases, leaving 11 bases between them.

This clonotype was found many times. The chain joins TRBV29-1 to TRBJ1-4; TRBD1 matches at 8 bases. CDR1 and CDR2 (germline): SQVTM, ANQGSEA. The junction had 5 bases not matched to a gene; V was cut back by 5 bases and J by 0 bases. The CDR3 length is 15 residues. CDR3 protein: CSVRTGFATNEKLFF. The DNA of the CDR3 is TGCAGCGTTAGGACAGGGTTTGCAACTAATGAAAAACTGTTTTTT.

This clonotype was seen only a few times. The rearrangement links TRBV12-3 or TRBV12-4 to TRBJ1-6, with 7 bases lining up with TRBD1. Trimming removed 5 bases from V and 4 bases from J; junction bases left unmatched: 5. The CDR3 is 15 amino acids. DNA of the CDR3: TGTGCCAGCAGTCACAGGGGTCCATATAATTCACCCCTCCACTTT. Its translation: CASSHRGPYNSPLHF.

This clonotype was seen ten or more times. The gene calls are TRBV7-9 and TRBJ1-4; TRBD1 matches at 7 bases. The CDR3 is made up of 14 amino acids. The germline gives CDR1 SEHNR, CDR2 FQNEAQ (reference sequence). The V segment lost 4 bases and the J segment 8 bases; nucleotides outside the gene matches: 7. As DNA, the CDR3 is TGTGCCAGCAGCTACAGGGGTGCTGCAGAAAAACTGTTTTTT. Translating gives CASSYRGAAEKLFF.

With respect to this clonotype: This likely comes from a read error, as the CDR3 has no conserved phenylalanine or tryptophan at its end. Because the CDR3's place on the DNA is in doubt, the DNA is left out and the CDR3 is given as listed by TCRdb. This chain uses TRBV29-1 with TRBJ1-3; TRBD1, the D gene given by the table, was not confirmed from the DNA. Germline loops: CDR1 SQVTM, CDR2 ANQGSEA. A total of 8 residues make up the CDR3, ends included. This CDR3 is CSVETPLL.

The rearrangement joins TRBV6-1 to TRBJ1-1; D may be TRBD1 (6 bases). Germline V gives CDR1 MNHNS, CDR2 SASEGT. The ends were cut back, 7 bases at V and 5 bases at J, with 14 bases in the middle. The CDR3 runs 13 residues. The CDR3, as DNA: TGTGCCAGCACCTACAGGGAGATGACTGAAGCTTTCTTT. This translates into CASTYREMTEAFF.

The sample holds one count of this clonotype. This may come from a read error, since a much larger clone is one base off. Here the CDR3 reads CASSREATSSYEQYF. The CDR3 DNA follows: TGTGCCAGCAGCAGAGAGGCTACTTCCTCCTACGAGCAGTACTTC. The rearrangement uses TRBV5-4 and TRBJ2-7; D unclear. Per germline, CDR1 SGHNT and CDR2 YYREEE (reference sequence). Trimming stripped 4 bases from V and 0 bases from J, with 14 bases between. The CDR3 consists of 15 residues.

The V call is TRBV20-1, the J call TRBJ2-5; 9 bases are shared with TRBD2. The CDR3 loop spans 15 amino acids. CDR1 DFQATT and CDR2 SNEGSKA come from the germline V gene (reference sequence). The V and J ends lost 0 bases and 4 bases, in that order; junction bases with no gene match: 6. The CDR3 loop reads CSARDIAGAGETQYF. CDR3 sequence (DNA): TGCAGTGCTAGAGACATAGCGGGGGCTGGAGAGACCCAGTACTTC.

This clonotype turned up a few times. The chain carries TRBV10-3 and TRBJ2-2, with D perhaps matching TRBD1 or TRBD2 (6 bases each). CDR1 is ENHRY and CDR2 is SYGVKD in the germline V gene. The CDR3 spans 14 residues. V dropped 8 bases and J dropped 0 bases, with 10 bases sitting between them. CDR3 protein: CAIGRTANTGELFF. The DNA for the CDR3 is TGTGCCATCGGGAGGACAGCGAACACCGGGGAGCTGTTTTTT.

This clonotype showed up many times. J is TRBJ1-1 and V is TRBV25-1; D uncertain. Looked up from germline, CDR1 is MGHDK and CDR2 is SYGVNS. Trimming stripped 2 bases from V and 11 bases from J, with 15 bases between. The CDR3 is made up of 13 amino acids. The CDR3 region has the DNA TGTGCCAGCAGTGAAGGACCTCAGGTGGCGGCTTTCTTT. Encoded protein: CASSEGPQVAAFF.

The chain links TRBV7-3 to TRBJ2-6; 7 nucleotides align to TRBD2. Looked up from germline, CDR1 is SGHTA and CDR2 is FQGTGA. This CDR3 has 16 residues. J was trimmed by 2 bases and V by 7 bases; bases with no gene match: 8. The CDR3, as DNA: TGTGCCAGCACGGGGGGACCTCAGGCTGGGGCCAACGTCCTGACTTTC. Residues: CASTGGPQAGANVLTF.

In the case of this clonotype: This clone may be a read error of a much larger clone one base away. Since no conserved phenylalanine or tryptophan closes the CDR3, a read error is the likely cause. The DNA is omitted, as the CDR3 cannot be located on it reliably, and the CDR3 follows TCRdb's listing. J is TRBJ2-7 and V is TRBV5-1; the listed D gene, TRBD1, was not tested against the DNA. The CDR3 spans 12 amino acids, including both terminal residues. Germline V gives CDR1 SGHRS, CDR2 YFSETQ. CDR3: CASSTLPGQRYL.